This entry concerns a single T cell receptor beta chain. Produced via immunoSEQ multiplex PCR; TCRdb's table is partial and in-frame only. Of roughly 76,000 clones listed, around nine tenths are singletons. The sample originates from a study of T cell changes during pregnancy in multiple sclerosis. The CDR3 runs to 13 residues. Germline CDR1 LNHDA, CDR2 SQIVND (reference sequence). Trimming took off 3 bases at V and 8 bases at J, with 10 bases between the two ends. This chain connects TRBV19 to TRBJ1-4; D is uncertain. The sequence derives from a female donor with multiple sclerosis, enrolled in a pregnancy study. Sample: CD4+ T cells from peripheral blood mononuclear cells, taken after pregnancy. CDR3 nucleotides: TGTGCCAGTAGTATCGGGATATCCGAAAAACTGTTTTTT. It encodes CASSIGISEKLFF.